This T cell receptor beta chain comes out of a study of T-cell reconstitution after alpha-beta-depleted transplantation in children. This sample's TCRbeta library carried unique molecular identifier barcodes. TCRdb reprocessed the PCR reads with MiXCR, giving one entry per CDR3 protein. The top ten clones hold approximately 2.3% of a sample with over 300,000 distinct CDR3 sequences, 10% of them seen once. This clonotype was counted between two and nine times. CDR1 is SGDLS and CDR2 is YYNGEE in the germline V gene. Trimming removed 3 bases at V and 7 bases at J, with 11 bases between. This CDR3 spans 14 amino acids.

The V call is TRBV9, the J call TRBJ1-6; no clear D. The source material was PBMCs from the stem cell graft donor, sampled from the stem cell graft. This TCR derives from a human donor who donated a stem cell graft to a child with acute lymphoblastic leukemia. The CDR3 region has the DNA TGTGCCAGCAGCGAGAGACCCGGAAATTCACCCCTCCACTTT. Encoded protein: CASSERPGNSPLHF.